This T cell receptor (beta chain) was documented in a study of blood T cell repertoires in COVID-19. Study-level background: In each case, the material was cDNA or gDNA derived from T cells, B-cell-depleted T cells, or PBMCs.

Sequenced by immunoSEQ multiplex PCR; TCRdb stores in-frame clones only, minus some. The table has about 190,000 clones, around nine tenths seen once. CDR3 length equals 13 residues. Trimming removed 7 bases from V and 1 base from J, with 10 bases in between. Germline CDR1 MRHNA, CDR2 SNTAGT. This clone appeared a single time. The TCR comes from a woman aged 40 to 55 who had recovered from COVID-19. The V and J genes are TRBV6-4 and TRBJ1-1; D is ambiguous. Material for sequencing was peripheral blood. The CDR3 bases are TGTGCCAGCATGGAGCGACCGAACACTGAAGCTTTCTTT. This sequence encodes CASMERPNTEAFF.